These 12 T cell receptor beta chains came from one sample sequenced in a study of T cells expressing NK-cell markers. Reprocessing the 5' RACE reads, TCRdb reports a single entry for every CDR3 protein and omits DNA. This sample's table reports some 500,000 distinct CDR3 sequences. The source material was blood T cells: a sorted CD56 or NKG2C T cell subset, CD4+ or CD8+ T cells, or bulk PBMC T cells (not recorded which). These TCRs come from a woman aged 45 to 65 in good health.

The J gene is TRBJ2-5, the V gene TRBV5-1; TCRdb proposes TRBD1, but this gene call is untestable without DNA. The CDR3 totals 13 residues. Germline V gene lookup returns CDR1 SGHRS and CDR2 YFSETQ. This CDR3 is CASSYDRQETQYF.

The chain combines TRBV6-4 with TRBJ2-1. The CDR3 contains 14 residues. Germline V CDR1 and CDR2: MRHNA, SNTAGT. The CDR3 protein is CASSNTFTSIGQFF.

The J gene is TRBJ1-6, the V gene TRBV20-1. CDR1 is DFQATT and CDR2 is SNEGSKA in the germline V gene (reference sequence). The CDR3 runs to 13 residues. The CDR3 sequence is CSARVSENSPLHF.

The gene calls are TRBV4-2 and TRBJ2-2; TCRdb proposes TRBD1, but this gene call is untestable without DNA. CDR1 LGHNA and CDR2 YNFKEQ come from the germline V gene. The CDR3 is 16 amino acids. The CDR3 protein is CASSQRDSKSTGELFF.

V usage is TRBV7-6 and J usage is TRBJ1-4; checking the TCRdb D call of TRBD1 is not possible without DNA. CDR3 length: 14 residues. Germline V gene data show CDR1 as SGHVS and CDR2 as FNYEAQ. The CDR3 loop is CASSLGTGGGKLFF.

This chain connects TRBV7-2 to TRBJ2-2; the D call from TCRdb, TRBD1, cannot be confirmed without DNA. The CDR3 has 18 residues. The V gene's germline CDR1 is SGHTA and CDR2 FQGNSA. Here the CDR3 reads CASSLDRIRTGGSGELFF.

This chain uses TRBV3-1 with TRBJ2-5; there is no DNA to check the TCRdb D call of TRBD1. Germline CDR1 and CDR2: LGHDT and YNNKEL (reference sequence). The CDR3 loop spans 15 amino acids. The CDR3 is CASSQDLAGQETQYF.

V and J are TRBV9 and TRBJ2-7; the TCRdb call, TRBD1, lacks DNA for checking. The CDR3 has 14 amino acids. CDR1 and CDR2 from the germline V gene are SGDLS and YYNGEE. The CDR3 loop reads CASAGTPERDEQYF.

V and J are TRBV4-1 and TRBJ2-4; the D call from TCRdb, TRBD1, cannot be confirmed without DNA. Germline CDR1 reads MGHRA; CDR2 reads YSYEKL. The CDR3 runs 17 residues. The CDR3 loop is CASSHLDRGIAKNIQYF.

The CDR3 is CASSLAGTSYYEQYF. This chain connects TRBV12-3 or TRBV12-4 to TRBJ2-7; TCRdb's D gene call, TRBD2, goes unchecked for lack of DNA. The CDR3 loop spans 15 amino acids.

V and J are TRBV2 and TRBJ2-3; the TCRdb call, TRBD2, lacks DNA for checking. Germline loops: CDR1 SNHLY, CDR2 FYNNEI. This CDR3 is 17 amino acids long. The CDR3 sequence: CASRSGTSGRRTDTQYF.

J is TRBJ1-2 and V is TRBV3-1; the TCRdb D gene call, TRBD1, has no DNA to confirm it. Germline CDR1 reads LGHDT; CDR2 reads YNNKEL (reference sequence). CDR3 length equals 14 residues. CDR3 region: CASRSTGAAGGYTF.